This TCR beta chain was identified in a study of blood T cell repertoires in COVID-19. Turning to the study itself: Samples of COVID-19 (acute and convalescent) were obtained from the United States, Italy and Spain. The analysed material was cDNA or gDNA that came from T cells, B-cell-depleted T cells, or PBMCs.

In the source study's methods: How many nucleated cells were present was estimated from reference gene primer amplification. Only in-frame clones appear in the TCRdb table, and some are missing; sequencing was by immunoSEQ multiplex PCR. The V and J calls and clone size are taken from that table; D and trimming were inferred from the DNA. The table has some 200,000 clones, about 86% seen once. Patients in Seattle were enrolled during active infection, then followed longitudinally. CDR1 and CDR2 from the germline V gene are DFQATT and SNEGSKA (reference sequence). After removal of 3 bases from V and 7 bases from J, the junction contained 6 bases not matched to a gene. This CDR3 region has 13 residues.

V gene TRBV20-1 combines with J gene TRBJ1-5; TRBD1 agrees at 7 bases. Sequences were obtained from peripheral blood. The sequence derives from a woman aged 55 to 70 with COVID-19, enrolled during active disease. DNA for the CDR3: TGCAGTGCTAGTAAGGGGGCTAAACAGCCCCAGCATTTT. Protein: CSASKGAKQPQHF.